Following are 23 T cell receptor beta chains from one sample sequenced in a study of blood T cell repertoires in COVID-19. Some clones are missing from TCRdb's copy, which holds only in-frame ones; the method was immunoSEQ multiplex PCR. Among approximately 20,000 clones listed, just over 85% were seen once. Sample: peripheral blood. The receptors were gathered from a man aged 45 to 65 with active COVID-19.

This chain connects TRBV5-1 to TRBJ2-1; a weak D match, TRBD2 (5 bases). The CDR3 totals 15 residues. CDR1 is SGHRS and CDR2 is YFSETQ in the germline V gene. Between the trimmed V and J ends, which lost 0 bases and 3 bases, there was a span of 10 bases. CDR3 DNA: TGCGCCAGCAGCTTGGATCTCGGGGTCTACAATGAGCAGTTCTTC. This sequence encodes CASSLDLGVYNEQFF.

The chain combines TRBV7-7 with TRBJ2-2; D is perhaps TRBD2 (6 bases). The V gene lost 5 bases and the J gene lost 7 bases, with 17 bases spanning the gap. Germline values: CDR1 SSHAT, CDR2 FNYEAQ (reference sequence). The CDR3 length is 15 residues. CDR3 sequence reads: CASSQGLQAGGELFF. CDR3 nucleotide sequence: TGTGCCAGCAGCCAGGGACTCCAGGCGGGCGGGGAGCTGTTTTTT.

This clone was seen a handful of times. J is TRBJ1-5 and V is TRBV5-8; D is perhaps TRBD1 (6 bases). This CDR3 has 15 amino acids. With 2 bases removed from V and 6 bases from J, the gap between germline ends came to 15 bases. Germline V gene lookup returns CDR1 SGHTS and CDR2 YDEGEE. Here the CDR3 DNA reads TGTGCCAGCAGCTTTGGTACAGGGTCTTCTCAGCCCCAGCATTTT. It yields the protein CASSFGTGSSQPQHF.

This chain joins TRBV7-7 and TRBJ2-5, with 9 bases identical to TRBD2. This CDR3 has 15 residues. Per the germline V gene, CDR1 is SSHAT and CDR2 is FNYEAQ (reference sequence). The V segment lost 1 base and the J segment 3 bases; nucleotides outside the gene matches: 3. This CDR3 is CASSLVSGGEETQYF. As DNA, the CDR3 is TGTGCCAGCAGCTTAGTTAGCGGGGGAGAAGAGACCCAGTACTTC. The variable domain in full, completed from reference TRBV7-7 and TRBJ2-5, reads GAGVSQSPRYKVTKRGQDVTLRCDPISSHATLYWYQQALGQGPEFLTYFNYEAQPDKSGLPSDRFSAERPEGSISTLTIQRTEQRDSAMYRCASSLVSGGEETQYFGPGTRLLVL.

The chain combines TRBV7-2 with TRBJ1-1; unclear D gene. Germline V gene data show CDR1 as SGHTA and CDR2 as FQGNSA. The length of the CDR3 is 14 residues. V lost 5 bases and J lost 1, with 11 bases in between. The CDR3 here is CASSRTATNTEAFF. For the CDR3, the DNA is TGTGCCAGCAGCCGTACAGCTACGAACACTGAAGCTTTCTTT.

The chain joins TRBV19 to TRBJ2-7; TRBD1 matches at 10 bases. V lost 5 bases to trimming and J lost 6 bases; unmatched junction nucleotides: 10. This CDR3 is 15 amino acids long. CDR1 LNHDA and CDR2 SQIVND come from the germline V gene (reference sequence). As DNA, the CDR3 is TGTGCCAGTAGTCTATCGGGACAGGGGACCGCCGAGCAGTACTTC. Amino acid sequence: CASSLSGQGTAEQYF.

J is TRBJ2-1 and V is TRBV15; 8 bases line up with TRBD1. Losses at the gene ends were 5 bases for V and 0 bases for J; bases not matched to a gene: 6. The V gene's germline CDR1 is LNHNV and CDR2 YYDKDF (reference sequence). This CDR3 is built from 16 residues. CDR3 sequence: CATSLQGVLSYNEQFF. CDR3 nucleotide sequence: TGTGCCACCAGCCTACAGGGGGTACTCTCCTACAATGAGCAGTTCTTC.

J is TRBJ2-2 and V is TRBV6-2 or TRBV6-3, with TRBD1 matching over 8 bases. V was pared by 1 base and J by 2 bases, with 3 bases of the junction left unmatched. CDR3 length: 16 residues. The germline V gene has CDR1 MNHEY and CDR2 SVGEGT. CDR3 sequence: CASSYWDRPNTGELFF. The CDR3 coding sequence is TGTGCCAGCAGTTACTGGGACAGGCCCAACACCGGGGAGCTGTTTTTT.

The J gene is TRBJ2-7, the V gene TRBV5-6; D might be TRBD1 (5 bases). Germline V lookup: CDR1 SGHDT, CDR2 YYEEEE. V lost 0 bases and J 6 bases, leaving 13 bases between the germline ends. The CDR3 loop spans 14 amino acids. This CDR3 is CASSLGTGSFEQYF. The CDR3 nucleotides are TGTGCCAGCAGCTTGGGTACAGGTTCTTTCGAGCAGTACTTC. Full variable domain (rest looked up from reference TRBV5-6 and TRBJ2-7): DAGVTQSPTHLIKTRGQQVTLRCSPKSGHDTVSWYQQALGQGPQFIFQYYEEEERQRGNFPDRFSGHQFPNYSSELNVNALLLGDSALYLCASSLGTGSFEQYFGPGTRLTVT.

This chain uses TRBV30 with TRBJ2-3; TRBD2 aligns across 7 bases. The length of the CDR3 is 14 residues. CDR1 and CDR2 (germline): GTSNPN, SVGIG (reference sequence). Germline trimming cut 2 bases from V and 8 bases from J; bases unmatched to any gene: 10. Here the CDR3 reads CAWSPGGGATTQYF. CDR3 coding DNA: TGTGCCTGGAGTCCGGGCGGGGGAGCGACTACGCAGTATTTT.

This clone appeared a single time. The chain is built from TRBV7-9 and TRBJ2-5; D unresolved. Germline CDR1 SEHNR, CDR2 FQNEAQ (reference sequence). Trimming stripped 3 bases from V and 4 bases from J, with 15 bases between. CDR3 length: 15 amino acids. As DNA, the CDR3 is TGTGCCAGCAGCTTTTTTCCCAGGATCAGAGAGACCCAGTACTTC. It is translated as CASSFFPRIRETQYF.

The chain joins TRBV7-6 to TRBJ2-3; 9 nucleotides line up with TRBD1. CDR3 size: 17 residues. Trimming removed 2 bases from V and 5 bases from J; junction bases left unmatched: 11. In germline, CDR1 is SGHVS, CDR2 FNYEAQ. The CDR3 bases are TGTGCCAGCAGCTTACGATTCAACAGGGGGCATATAGATACGCAGTATTTT. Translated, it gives CASSLRFNRGHIDTQYF.

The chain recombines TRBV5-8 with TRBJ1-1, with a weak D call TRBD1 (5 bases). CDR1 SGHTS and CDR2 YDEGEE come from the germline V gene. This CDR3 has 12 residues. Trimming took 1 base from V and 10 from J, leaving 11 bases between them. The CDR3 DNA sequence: TGTGCCAGCAGCTTGCCTCAGGGAGGAGCTTTCTTT. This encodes CASSLPQGGAFF.

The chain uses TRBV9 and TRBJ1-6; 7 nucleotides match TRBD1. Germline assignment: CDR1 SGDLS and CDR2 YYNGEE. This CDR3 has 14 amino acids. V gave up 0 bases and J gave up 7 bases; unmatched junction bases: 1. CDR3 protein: CASSVGDRNSPLHF. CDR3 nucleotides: TGTGCCAGCAGCGTAGGGGACAGAAATTCACCCCTCCACTTT.

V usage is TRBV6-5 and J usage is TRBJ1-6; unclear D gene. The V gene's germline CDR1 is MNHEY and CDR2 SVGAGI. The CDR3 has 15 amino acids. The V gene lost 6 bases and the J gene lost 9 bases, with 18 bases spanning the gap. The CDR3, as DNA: TGTGCCAGCAGCCTAGTCGAGAGCCCCAGTTCACCCCTCCACTTT. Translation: CASSLVESPSSPLHF.

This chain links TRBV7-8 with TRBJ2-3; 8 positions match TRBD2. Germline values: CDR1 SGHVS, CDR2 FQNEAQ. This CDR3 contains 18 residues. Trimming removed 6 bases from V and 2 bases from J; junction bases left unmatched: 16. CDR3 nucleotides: TGTGCCAGCAGTCTTGCGGGGTGGGTAGCGGGGCACACAGATACGCAGTATTTT. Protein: CASSLAGWVAGHTDTQYF.

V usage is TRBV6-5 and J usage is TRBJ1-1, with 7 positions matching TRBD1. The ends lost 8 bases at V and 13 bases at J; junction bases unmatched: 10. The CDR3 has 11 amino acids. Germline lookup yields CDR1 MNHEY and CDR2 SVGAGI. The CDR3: CASFRADRCFF. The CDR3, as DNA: TGTGCCAGCTTCCGAGCGGACAGGTGTTTCTTT.

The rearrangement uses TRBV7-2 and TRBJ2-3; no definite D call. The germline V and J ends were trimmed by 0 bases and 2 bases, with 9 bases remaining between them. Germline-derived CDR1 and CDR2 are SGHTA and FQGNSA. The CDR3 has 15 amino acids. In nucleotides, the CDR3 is TGTGCCAGCAGCTTAGCTAGCCTATACACAGATACGCAGTATTTT. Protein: CASSLASLYTDTQYF. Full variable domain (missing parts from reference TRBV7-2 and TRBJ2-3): GAGVSQSPSNKVTEKGKDVELRCDPISGHTALYWYRQSLGQGLEFLIYFQGNSAPDKSGLPSDRFSAERTGGSVSTLTIQRTQQEDSAVYLCASSLASLYTDTQYFGPGTRLTVL.

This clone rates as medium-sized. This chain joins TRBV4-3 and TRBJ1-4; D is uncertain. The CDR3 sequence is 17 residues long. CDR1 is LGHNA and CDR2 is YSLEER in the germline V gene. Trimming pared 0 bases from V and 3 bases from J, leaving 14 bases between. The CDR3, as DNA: TGCGCCAGCAGCCAAGATGGTGAGACAAGGCCTAATGAAAAACTGTTTTTT. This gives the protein CASSQDGETRPNEKLFF.

CDR3 bases: TGTGCCAGCAGCTTGAATTTGGCGGGTCAAGAGACCCAGTACTTC. Protein sequence: CASSLNLAGQETQYF. The chain carries TRBV5-6 and TRBJ2-5, with D maybe TRBD2 (5 bases). In germline, CDR1 is SGHDT, CDR2 YYEEEE. Trimming removed 1 base at V and 2 bases at J, with 12 bases between. The CDR3 is 15 residues long.

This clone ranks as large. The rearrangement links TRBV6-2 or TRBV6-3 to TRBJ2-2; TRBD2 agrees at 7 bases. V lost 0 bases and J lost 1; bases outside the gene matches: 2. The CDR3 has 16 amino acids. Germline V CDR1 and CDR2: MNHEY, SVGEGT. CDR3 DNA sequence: TGTGCCAGCAGTTACTCCCTAGCGGTGAACACCGGGGAGCTGTTTTTT. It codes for CASSYSLAVNTGELFF.

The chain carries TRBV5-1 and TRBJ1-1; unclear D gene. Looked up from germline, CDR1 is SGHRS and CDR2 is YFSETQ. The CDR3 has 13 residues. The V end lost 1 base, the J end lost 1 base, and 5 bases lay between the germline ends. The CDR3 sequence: CASSLTGNTEAFF. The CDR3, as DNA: TGCGCCAGCAGCTTGACCGGGAACACTGAAGCTTTCTTT.

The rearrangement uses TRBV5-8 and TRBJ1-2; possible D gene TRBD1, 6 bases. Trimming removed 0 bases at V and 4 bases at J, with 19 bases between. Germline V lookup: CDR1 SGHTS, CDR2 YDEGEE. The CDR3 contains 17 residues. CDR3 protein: CASSLALWGHRTYGYTF. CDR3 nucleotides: TGTGCCAGCAGCTTGGCCCTTTGGGGACACAGGACCTATGGCTACACCTTC.